Below are 4 T cell receptor beta chains sequenced from a single sample in a study of cytomegalovirus exposure and HLA in healthy donors. 60 Vbeta and 13 Jbeta primers were used in PCR. Clones were read by immunoSEQ multiplex PCR, and TCRdb kept only the in-frame ones, dropping some. The top ten clones hold approximately 7% of a sample with roughly 140,000 clones, around 82% of them seen once. Material for sequencing was PBMCs. These receptors came from a man aged 40-55 years in good health and CMV-seropositive.

The V call is TRBV2, the J call TRBJ1-5; D remains unclear. This CDR3 has 15 residues. V shed 6 bases and J shed 7 bases, with 19 bases lying between them. The germline V gene encodes CDR1 SNHLY and CDR2 FYNNEI. The CDR3 nucleotides read TGTGCCAGCAGCTCAGACGGGTTTTCCGGGCAGCCCCAGCATTTT. Its translation: CASSSDGFSGQPQHF.

The chain couples TRBV10-2 to TRBJ2-7; D possibly corresponds to TRBD1 (5 bases). Germline CDR1 and CDR2: WSHSY and SAAADI. This CDR3 is built from 11 residues. The ends were cut back, 10 bases at V and 5 bases at J, with 12 bases in the middle. CDR3 loop: CATGQGNEQYF. CDR3 nucleotides: TGCGCCACGGGCCAGGGAAACGAGCAGTACTTC.

The V call is TRBV18, the J call TRBJ2-1; D is ambiguous. Per the germline V gene, CDR1 is KGHSH and CDR2 is LQKENI. The ends were cut back, 3 bases at V and 7 bases at J, with 10 bases in the middle. The CDR3 totals 13 residues. The CDR3 DNA reads as TGTGCCAGCTCACCCCCTACACTAAATGAGCAGTTCTTC. Residues: CASSPPTLNEQFF.

This sequence joins TRBV14 and TRBJ2-7; tentatively, D is TRBD2 (5 bases). CDR3 size: 17 residues. The germline V gene encodes CDR1 SGHDN and CDR2 FVKESK. Trimming left V 5 bases short and J 0 bases short, with 20 bases between. The CDR3 DNA reads TGTGCCAGCAGCGGGAGAGGTCGCGGAATTCGCTCCTACGAGCAGTACTTC. It codes for CASSGRGRGIRSYEQYF.